The text below deals with one T cell receptor beta chain. This clonotype has ten or more counts. The antigen it binds to is not known. Within one base of it there is no much larger clone, and no base qualities were kept. PBMCs were isolated by Ficoll-Paque density gradient centrifugation. Instrument on record: Illumina NovaSeq 6000. cDNA libraries for TCRalpha and TCRbeta were prepared by 5'RACE using constant-segment primers, with sample barcodes and unique molecular identifiers added. Trizol reagent was used to extract RNA from every sample. The libraries were amplified in two PCR steps, and the second step added a second sample barcode and Illumina TruSeq adapters. Libraries were sequenced on an Illumina NovaSeq with 2 x 150 bp paired-end reads. Under the source paper's analysis protocol: Demultiplexing of reads and collapsing into UMI-guided consensus sequences were performed with migec v1.2.7. Using mixcr v2.1.11, UMI consensuses were aligned to TRA and TRB V and J templates and then assembled into clonotypes. A clonotype was counted as expanded or contracted only if both edgeR and NoisET called the change significant, with noise models trained on biological replicates. edgeR calls used a false discovery rate-adjusted p below 0.01 and a log2 fold-change threshold of 1. PCA with hierarchical clustering of max-normalized trajectories of the 1000 most abundant clonotypes was used as exploratory dynamics analysis. Separately sequenced CD4+ and CD8+ repertoires were used to assign a CD4 or CD8 phenotype to each responding clone. TCRdb ran its own pipeline on the public reads, namely fastp trimming at Q25 and MiXCR clone calling, and kept in-frame beta chains. Under each unique CDR3 protein, matching rows form one entry showing the most common genes and DNA. What appears here as the V and J calls and clone size reflects TCRdb's work, not the paper's. The sample includes under 50,000 distinct CDR3 sequences, with less than 35% observed a single time. About two fifths of the sample rests with the top ten.

Trimming costs V 0 bases and J 0 bases, and their ends lie 6 bases apart. CDR1 and CDR2, per the germline V gene, are LGHNA and YSLEER. The CDR3 goes from the cysteine to the phenylalanine over 16 residues. The kept DNA is CDR3 alone, 48 bases in frame from the first base. The data stem from a study of T-cell memory formation after mild COVID-19 (dated by TCRdb to the early 2020s). At the level of the whole study: TCR sequence clusters from the two donors were found to be largely donor specific. Longitudinal TCRalpha and TCRbeta repertoire sequencing tracked T-cell clones expanding and contracting after mild COVID-19 in a couple of donors. Two young, previously healthy adult volunteers made up the cohort, one male and one female. What the authors observed across the whole study: SARS-CoV-2 specificity was not confirmed for the second-wave clones peaking on day 37. Contracting CD4+ clones turned up mainly in the CM and EM memory subsets, whereas EMRA was where CD8+ clones were enriched. Balanced CD4/CD8 phenotypes were observed for clones contracting from day 15 to 85, whereas a bias towards CD4+ was observed for a second wave of clones expanding from day 15 to 37. The detection of some responding clones in pre-infection memory suggests that pre-existing cross-reactive memory T cells joined the SARS-CoV-2 response. Only two mild cases were covered by the study, and larger cohorts that include severe cases with pre-infection samples were considered necessary.

The sequencing input was PBMCs or a T cell subset sorted from them (not recorded which). This clonotype was obtained from a man between 18 and 35 years old who had mild COVID-19 (a few samples of this study predate the infection). The sample titles of this study are shuffled in the database, so cell type and time point are left out; the donor was told from shared clones. The V gene is TRBV4-3 and the J gene is TRBJ2-6; no D segment can be confidently identified. The DNA sequence is given as TGCGCCAGCAGCCAAGAGTCCGCCTCTGGGGCCAACGTCCTGACTTTC. Protein translation: CASSQESASGANVLTF.